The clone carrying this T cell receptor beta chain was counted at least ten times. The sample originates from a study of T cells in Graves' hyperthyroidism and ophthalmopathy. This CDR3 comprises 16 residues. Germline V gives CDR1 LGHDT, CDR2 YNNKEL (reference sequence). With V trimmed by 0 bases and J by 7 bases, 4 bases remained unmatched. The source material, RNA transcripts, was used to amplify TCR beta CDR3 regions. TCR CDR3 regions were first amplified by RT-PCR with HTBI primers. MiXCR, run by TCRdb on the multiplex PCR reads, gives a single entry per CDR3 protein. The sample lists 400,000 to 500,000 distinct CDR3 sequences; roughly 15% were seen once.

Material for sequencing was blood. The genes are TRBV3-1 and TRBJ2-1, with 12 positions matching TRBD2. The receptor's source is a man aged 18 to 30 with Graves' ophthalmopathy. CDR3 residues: CASSQDLTSGGNEQFF. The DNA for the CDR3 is TGTGCCAGCAGCCAAGACCTGACTAGCGGGGGAAATGAGCAGTTCTTC.